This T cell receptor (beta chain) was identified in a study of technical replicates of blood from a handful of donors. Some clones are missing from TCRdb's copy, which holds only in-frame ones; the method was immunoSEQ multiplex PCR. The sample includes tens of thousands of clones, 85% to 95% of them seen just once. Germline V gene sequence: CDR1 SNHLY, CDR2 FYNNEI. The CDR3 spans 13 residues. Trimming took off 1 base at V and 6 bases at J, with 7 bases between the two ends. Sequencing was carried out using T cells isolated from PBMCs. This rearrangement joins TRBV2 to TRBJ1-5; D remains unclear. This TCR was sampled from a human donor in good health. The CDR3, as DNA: TGTGCCAGCAGTGAAGGAGAAACTCAGCCCCAGCATTTT. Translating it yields CASSEGETQPQHF.